This TCR beta chain came from a study of T cells in Graves' hyperthyroidism and ophthalmopathy (dated by TCRdb to the late 2010s). Regarding the study in general: Peripheral blood was collected at initial diagnosis, before any treatment. TCR V-J signatures able to tell the groups apart were searched for in a discovery cohort of 100 or so patients, of whom more than 40 had Graves' ophthalmopathy and 57 had stable Graves' hyperthyroidism. Thyroid tissue and blood T-cell repertoires from six or seven Graves' hyperthyroidism patients were also compared in the study. Prospective prediction of ophthalmopathy was tested in an independent validation cohort of under 20 hyperthyroidism patients and 15 to 17 patients who later progressed to ophthalmopathy. The 90 or so discovery patients were randomly split 7:3 into training and test sets. According to the paper, TCR Vbeta CDR3 sequencing was carried out on 135 peripheral blood samples, which came from 40 to 45 ophthalmopathy, roughly 75 hyperthyroidism and roughly 17 progressor patients. Following sampling, methimazole starting at 30 mg daily was given to hyperthyroidism patients, and high-dose intravenous methylprednisolone was given to ophthalmopathy patients.

Its CDR3 holds 16 amino acids, cysteine through phenylalanine. Of all the DNA, just the CDR3 is kept, 48 bases in frame from base 1. V lost 4 bases and J lost 0 bases, and the count of bases not matched to a germline gene is 6. Via the germline V gene, CDR1 is SGHDT and CDR2 YYEEEE. The TCR beta CDR3 regions were amplified from RNA transcripts. The TCR CDR3 was subjected to a first round of RT-PCR using the HTBI primer set and the Qiagen OneStep RT-PCR kit. A second multiplex PCR round built the libraries, followed by size selection and purification. Sequencing of the libraries was done on an Illumina HiSeq2000 using paired-end 100 bp reads. On the authors' methods: SOAPnuke was used to process the raw data, throwing out any read that contained adapters or uncalled bases, had a mean Phred below 15, or lacked an exact constant-primer or identifier match. High-quality paired reads were merged using COPE v1.2.5, and each unique nucleotide sequence was defined as a clonotype. MiTCR v1.1 was used to align clonotypes to the IMGT TRBV, TRBD and TRBJ reference segments. Only V-J combinations with frequency above 0.0001, covering 99% to 99.2% of repertoires, were analysed. A TCS score was defined as the ratio of F50 (clonal expansion) to E x V (chaos), with BLOSUM62-based TCRdist applied between CDR3 peptides within each V-J. Welch's t-statistics and random forest reduced 500 to 650 V-J features to under 15, which were used in a naive Bayes classifier (R e1071). TCRdb trimmed the raw reads at Q25, called clones with MiXCR and kept productive beta chains. When rows share a CDR3 protein, they turn into one entry using the most common DNA and genes. The V and J calls and clone size are TCRdb's, not the authors'. Counted in this sample were 300,000 to 500,000 distinct CDR3 sequences; more than 13% of them appeared once. The top ten constitute approximately 30% of the sample.

The study at large found these results: In validation, progression to ophthalmopathy was predicted by the model with roughly 71% sensitivity and around 75% specificity, a median of roughly 6.4 months before onset. In cross-validation, a model built on a 13 V-J signature told ophthalmopathy apart from stable hyperthyroidism with 85% to 90% sensitivity and approximately 81% specificity, and in testing the same model reached 80%/75%. No statistical method was used to set the sample size in advance, and investigators knew the group allocation. Most expanded thyroid clonotypes (frequency above 0.001) were also found in blood, which suggests that blood repertoires may mirror thyroid immune responses.

To note about this clonotype: The antigen this receptor binds is unknown. Per-base qualities were not stored, and no clone one base away is much larger.

A patient counted as having stable Graves' hyperthyroidism if no progression to ophthalmopathy occurred over 18 months of follow-up. Hyperthyroidism patients were newly diagnosed, had a disease duration of under 2 months, and were aged 18 to 65 years. Any patient with an uncontrolled infection, another autoimmune disease, pregnancy or lactation was excluded. Clinical symptoms, serum thyroxine and TRAb, thyroid ultrasound, and orbital computed tomography formed the basis for the diagnoses. Ficoll-Paque density gradient centrifugation was used to isolate PBMCs from around 10 ml of fresh peripheral blood. Trizol reagent was used to extract total RNA, and RNA quality was then checked on an Agilent 2100 Bioanalyzer.

The sequence was collected from a woman in her 30s with Graves' hyperthyroidism. The rearrangement combines TRBV5-6 with TRBJ2-1; 8 junctional bases match TRBD2. The sequenced sample consisted of blood. The CDR3 region has the sequence CASSGGGGSSYNEQFF. The bases are TGTGCCAGCAGCGGGGGCGGGGGGAGCTCCTACAATGAGCAGTTCTTC.